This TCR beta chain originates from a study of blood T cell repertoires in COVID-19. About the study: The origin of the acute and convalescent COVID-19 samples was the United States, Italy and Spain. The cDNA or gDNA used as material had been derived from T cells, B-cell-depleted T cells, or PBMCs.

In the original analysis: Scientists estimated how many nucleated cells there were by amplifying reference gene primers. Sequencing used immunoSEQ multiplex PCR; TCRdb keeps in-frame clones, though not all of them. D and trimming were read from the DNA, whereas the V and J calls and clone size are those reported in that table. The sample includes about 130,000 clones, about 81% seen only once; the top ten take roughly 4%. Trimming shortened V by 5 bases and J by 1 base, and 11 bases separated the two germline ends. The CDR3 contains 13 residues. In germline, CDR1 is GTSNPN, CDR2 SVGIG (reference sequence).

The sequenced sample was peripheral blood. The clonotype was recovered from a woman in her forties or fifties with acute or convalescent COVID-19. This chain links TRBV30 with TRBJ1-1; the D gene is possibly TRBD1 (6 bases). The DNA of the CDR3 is TGTGCCTGGTCACAGGGCCCGAACACTGAAGCTTTCTTT. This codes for CAWSQGPNTEAFF.